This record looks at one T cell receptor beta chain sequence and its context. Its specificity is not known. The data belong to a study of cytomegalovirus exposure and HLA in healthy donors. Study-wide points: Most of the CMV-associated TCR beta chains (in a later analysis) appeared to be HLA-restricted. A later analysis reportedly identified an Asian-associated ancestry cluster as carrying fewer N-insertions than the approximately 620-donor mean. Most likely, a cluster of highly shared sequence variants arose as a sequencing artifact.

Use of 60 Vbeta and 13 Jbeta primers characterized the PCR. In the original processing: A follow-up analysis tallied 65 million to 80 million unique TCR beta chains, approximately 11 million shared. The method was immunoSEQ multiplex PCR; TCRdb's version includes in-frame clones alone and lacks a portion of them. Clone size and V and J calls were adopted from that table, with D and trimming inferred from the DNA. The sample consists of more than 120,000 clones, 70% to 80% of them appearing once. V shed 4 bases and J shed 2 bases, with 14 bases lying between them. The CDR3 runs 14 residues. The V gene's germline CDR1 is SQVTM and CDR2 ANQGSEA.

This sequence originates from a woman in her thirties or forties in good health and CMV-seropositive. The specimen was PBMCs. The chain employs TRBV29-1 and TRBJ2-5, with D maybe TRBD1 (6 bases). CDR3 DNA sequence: TGCAGCGTTGGTGCAGGGGTGCAGCAAGAGACCCAGTACTTC. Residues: CSVGAGVQQETQYF.